The T cell receptor beta chain under discussion was sequenced for a study of STAT5B mutations in CD4+ large granular lymphocyte leukemia. Study findings and constraints: Patient CD4-sorted repertoires stayed more clonal than healthy ones after leukemic-clone removal. Compared with healthy controls (2/35), patient top clones favored TRBV06 (8/27).

Regarding this clone: Its antigen is as yet unknown.

In germline, CDR1 is SGHNT, CDR2 YENEEA. Trimming stripped 8 bases from V and 4 bases from J, with 9 bases between. The CDR3 is made up of 13 amino acids. Healthy controls were blood donor buffy coats. Profiled with immunoSEQ multiplex PCR; TCRdb holds only in-frame clones, not every one. The sample lists more than 30,000 clones, about nine tenths seen once, with 0.97% in the top ten. The chain has TRBV11-3 and TRBJ2-6; D gene ambiguous. This TCR came from a human donor in good health. The sequencing sample was made of CD4+ T cells from blood buffy coats. The CDR3, as DNA: TGTGCCAGCCGGCGAACCGGGGCCAACGTCCTGACTTTC. Protein product: CASRRTGANVLTF. The full variable domain, its missing parts supplied by reference TRBV11-3 and TRBJ2-6, is EAGVVQSPRYKIIEKKQPVAFWCNPISGHNTLYWYLQNLGQGPELLIRYENEEAVDDSQLPKDRFSAERLKGVDSTLKIQPAELGDSAVYLCASRRTGANVLTFGAGSRLTVL.